This TCR beta chain appears in the sequencing data of a study of blood T cell repertoires in COVID-19. Study at large: Samples of COVID-19 (acute and convalescent) were obtained from the United States, Italy and Spain. From T cells, B-cell-depleted T cells, or PBMCs came the material, which was cDNA or gDNA.

Germline V lookup: CDR1 SGHDT, CDR2 YYEEEE. V shed 1 base and J 5 bases; nucleotides not matched to a gene: 2. There are 13 residues in the CDR3. With respect to this clone: Other DNA sequences of this sample code for an identical CDR3.

The assay was immunoSEQ multiplex PCR, and TCRdb's table has in-frame clones only and misses some. This sample has approximately 490,000 clones, with approximately 90% found just once. The sequenced sample consisted of PBMCs or T cells enriched from blood (not recorded which). V gene TRBV5-6 combines with J gene TRBJ1-2; 7 nucleotides match TRBD1. The TCR comes from a woman aged 55-75 years who had recovered from COVID-19. The CDR3 spells CASSLTQGYGYTF. The CDR3 nucleotides are TGTGCCAGCAGCTTGACACAGGGGTATGGCTACACCTTC.